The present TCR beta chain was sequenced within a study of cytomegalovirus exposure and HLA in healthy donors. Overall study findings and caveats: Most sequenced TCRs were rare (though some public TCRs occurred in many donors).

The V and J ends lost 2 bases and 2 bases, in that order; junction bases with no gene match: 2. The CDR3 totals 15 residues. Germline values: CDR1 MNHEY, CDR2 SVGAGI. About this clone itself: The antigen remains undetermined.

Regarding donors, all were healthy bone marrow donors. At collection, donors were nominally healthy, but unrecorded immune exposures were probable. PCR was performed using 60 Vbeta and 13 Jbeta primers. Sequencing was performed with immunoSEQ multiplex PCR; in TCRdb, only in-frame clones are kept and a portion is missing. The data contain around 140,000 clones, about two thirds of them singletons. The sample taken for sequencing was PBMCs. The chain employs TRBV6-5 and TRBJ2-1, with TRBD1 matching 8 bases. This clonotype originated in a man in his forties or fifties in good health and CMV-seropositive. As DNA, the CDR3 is TGTGCCAGCAGTTACGACAGGGGCGCCTACAATGAGCAGTTCTTC. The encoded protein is CASSYDRGAYNEQFF.